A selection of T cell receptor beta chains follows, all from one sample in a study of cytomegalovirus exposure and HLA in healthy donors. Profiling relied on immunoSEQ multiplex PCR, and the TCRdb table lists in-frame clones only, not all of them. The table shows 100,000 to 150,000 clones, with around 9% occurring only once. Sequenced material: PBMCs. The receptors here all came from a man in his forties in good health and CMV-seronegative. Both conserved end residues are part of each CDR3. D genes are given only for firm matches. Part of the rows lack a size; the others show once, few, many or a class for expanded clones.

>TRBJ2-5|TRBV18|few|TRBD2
TGTGCCAGCTCACCCCGCATACTAGCGGGGGGCCAAGAGACCCAGTACTTC
CASSPRILAGGQETQYF
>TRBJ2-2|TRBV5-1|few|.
TGCGCCAGCAGCTTGGGACCTCCGGGACACAACACCGGGGAGCTGTTTTTT
CASSLGPPGHNTGELFF
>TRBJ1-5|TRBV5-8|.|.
TGTGCCAGCAGGGGGCGGGATAGCAATCAGCCCCAGCATTTT
CASRGRDSNQPQHF
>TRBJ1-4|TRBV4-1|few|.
TGCGCCAGCAGCCTAAGACCTAGAACTAATGAAAAACTGTTTTTT
CASSLRPRTNEKLFF
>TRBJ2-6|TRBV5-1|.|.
TGCGCCAGCAGCAGGGACACGGGCTCTGGGGCCAACGTCCTGACTTTC
CASSRDTGSGANVLTF
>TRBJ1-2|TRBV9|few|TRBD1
TGTGCCAGCAGCGGACGACCGGGACAGGGGTCCCACTATGGCTACACCTTC
CASSGRPGQGSHYGYTF
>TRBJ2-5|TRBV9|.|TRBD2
TGTGCCAGCAGCGTAGTCGGGGGGGCCTTAGAGACCCAGTACTTC
CASSVVGGALETQYF
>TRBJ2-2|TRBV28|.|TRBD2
TGTGCCAGCAGCGGACTAGCGGGGGCGCTGGGCACCGGGGAGCTGTTTTTT
CASSGLAGALGTGELFF
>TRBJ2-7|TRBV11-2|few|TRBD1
TGTGCCAGCAGCTTCTCCGGGACAGGTACCACCTACGAGCAGTACTTC
CASSFSGTGTTYEQYF
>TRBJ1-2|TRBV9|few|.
TGTGCCAGCAGCGTAGATGGGGCGCGGGAAGGAGGCTACACCTTC
CASSVDGAREGGYTF
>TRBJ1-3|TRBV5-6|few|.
TGTGCCAGCAGCTTTATCCCAGGGGTCCTCTCTGGAAACACCATATATTTT
CASSFIPGVLSGNTIYF
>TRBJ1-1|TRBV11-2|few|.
TGTGCCAGCAGCTTAGATCTTGTCCCCGGAGACCCTGAAGCTTTCTTT
CASSLDLVPGDPEAFF
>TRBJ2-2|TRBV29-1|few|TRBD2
TGCAGCGTTGGGGGAACTAGCGGACTCACCGGGGAGCTGTTTTTT
CSVGGTSGLTGELFF
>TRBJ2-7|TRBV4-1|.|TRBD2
TGCGCCAGCAGCCAAGCGAGTAGCGGGGTTTACGAGCAGTACTTC
CASSQASSGVYEQYF
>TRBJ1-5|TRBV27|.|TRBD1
TGTGCCAGCAGCGTTACAGGGGGAGGCAATCAGCCCCAGCATTTT
CASSVTGGGNQPQHF
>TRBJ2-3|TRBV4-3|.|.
TGCGCCAGCAGCCAAGAGCGGGCCCTTTACACAGATACGCAGTATTTT
CASSQERALYTDTQYF
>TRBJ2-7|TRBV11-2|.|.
TGTGCCACCGCTCCGAGGGTAGCCTACGAGCAGTACTTC
CATAPRVAYEQYF
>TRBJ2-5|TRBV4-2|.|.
TGTGCCAGCAGCCCCCGGGGCGGGGGCCTACGGGAGACCCAGTACTTC
CASSPRGGGLRETQYF
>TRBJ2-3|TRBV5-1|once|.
TGCGCCAGCAGCTTGCTCGGGGGTTCAGTAACGCAGTATTTT
CASSLLGGSVTQYF
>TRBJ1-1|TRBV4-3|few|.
TGCGCCAGCAGCCAAGATCCCGGGATTCACATGAACACTGAAGCTTTCTTT
CASSQDPGIHMNTEAFF
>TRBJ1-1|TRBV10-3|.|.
TGTGCCATCAGTGAAGGCGGTGAAGCTTTCTTT
CAISEGGEAFF
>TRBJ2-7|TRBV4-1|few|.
TGCGCCAGCAGCCAGGGGGGTTACCCCTACGAGCAGTACTTC
CASSQGGYPYEQYF
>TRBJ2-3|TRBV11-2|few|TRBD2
TGTGCCAGCAGCTTAGGTGTAGCGGGGGGTTCTGCAGATACGCAGTATTTT
CASSLGVAGGSADTQYF
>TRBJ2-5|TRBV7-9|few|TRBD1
TGTGCCAGCAGCCAAGGCGACAGGGGATGGGGAGAGACCCAGTACTTC
CASSQGDRGWGETQYF
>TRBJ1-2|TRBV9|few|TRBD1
TGTGCCAGCAGCGCTGGGACAGGGAGAGGCTACACCTTC
CASSAGTGRGYTF
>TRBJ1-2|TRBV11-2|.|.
TGTGCCAGCAGCTTAAGAGGATCAAACGAGTATGGCTACACCTTC
CASSLRGSNEYGYTF
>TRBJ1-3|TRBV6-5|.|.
TGTGCCAGCAGTTACGATCGCAGCGCTGGAAACACCATATATTTT
CASSYDRSAGNTIYF
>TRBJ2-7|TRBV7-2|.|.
TGTGCCAGCAGCTTAGCGACTCACTCCTACGAGCAGTACTTC
CASSLATHSYEQYF